These 8 T cell receptor beta chains were sequenced from one sample in a study of shared clonotypes between healthy human individuals. The protocol was immunoSEQ multiplex PCR, while the TCRdb copy is restricted to in-frame clones and leaves out a portion. The sample lists fewer than 2.5 million clones, approximately 94% seen once, with about 0.34% in the top ten. Sequenced: naive CD4+ T cells from PBMCs. Documented subset: CD45RA+ positively selected. The receptors were sampled from a man aged 18 to 35 in good health. Some clones in this sample may be carry-over from other donors' samples.

The rearrangement uses TRBV28 and TRBJ2-5, with TRBD1 matching 10 bases. The CDR3 sequence is 15 residues long. Unmatched junction bases numbered 6, after V lost 5 bases and J lost 3 bases. The germline gives CDR1 MDHEN, CDR2 SYDVKM. The CDR3 DNA is TGTGCCAGCAGTCGTCAGACAGGGGGCAAAGAGACCCAGTACTTC. Its protein is CASSRQTGGKETQYF. Complete variable domain (other parts from reference TRBV28 and TRBJ2-5): DVKVTQSSRYLVKRTGEKVFLECVQDMDHENMFWYRQDPGLGLRLIYFSYDVKMKEKGDIPEGYSVSREKKERFSLILESASTNQTSMYLCASSRQTGGKETQYFGPGTRLLVL.

The chain has TRBV15 and TRBJ2-1; D may be TRBD2 (6 bases). Germline V gives CDR1 LNHNV, CDR2 YYDKDF (reference sequence). The CDR3 loop spans 13 amino acids. V lost 0 bases to trimming and J lost 7 bases, with 7 bases between them. The CDR3 coding sequence is TGTGCCACCAGCAGAGAAGGGAGGAATGAGCAGTTCTTC. This gives the protein CATSREGRNEQFF.

V and J are TRBV28 and TRBJ2-1; 8 nucleotides line up with TRBD2. CDR1 is MDHEN and CDR2 is SYDVKM in the germline V gene. The junction had 6 bases not matched to a gene; V was cut back by 4 bases and J by 7 bases. This CDR3 is 14 amino acids long. In DNA, the CDR3 is TGTGCCAGCAGTTCCCCCCAGCGGGGGAATGAGCAGTTCTTC. It encodes CASSSPQRGNEQFF.

The V and J genes are TRBV4-3 and TRBJ1-4, with D maybe TRBD1 (5 bases). This CDR3 comprises 16 residues. From germline, CDR1 is LGHNA and CDR2 YSLEER. V gave up 1 base and J gave up 3 bases, with 12 bases separating them. The CDR3 reads CASSQVARGANEKLFF. The DNA of the CDR3 is TGCGCCAGCAGCCAAGTGGCCCGGGGGGCTAATGAAAAACTGTTTTTT.

This clone appeared once. V is TRBV4-1 and J is TRBJ2-4; 9 bases align to TRBD2. Germline V lookup: CDR1 MGHRA, CDR2 YSYEKL. Trimming cost V 1 base and J 9 bases; bases outside gene matches: 19. The CDR3 sequence is 19 residues long. The CDR3 spells CASSQVSGRASGILGIQYF. DNA of the CDR3: TGCGCCAGCAGCCAAGTCTCGGGCAGGGCTAGCGGGATCCTAGGCATTCAGTACTTC.

The rearrangement joins TRBV28 to TRBJ2-5; either TRBD1 or TRBD2 may supply D (5 bases each). CDR1 and CDR2 from the germline V gene are MDHEN and SYDVKM. The CDR3 has 16 residues. V was trimmed by 6 bases and J by 11 bases, leaving 28 bases between them. The CDR3 region has the DNA TGTGCCAGCAGCCTTACTTCACTCCGGGACGGAGATCGTCAGTACTTC. This translates into CASSLTSLRDGDRQYF. Variable domain in full (rest from reference TRBV28 and TRBJ2-5): DVKVTQSSRYLVKRTGEKVFLECVQDMDHENMFWYRQDPGLGLRLIYFSYDVKMKEKGDIPEGYSVSREKKERFSLILESASTNQTSMYLCASSLTSLRDGDRQYFGPGTRLLVL.

The V gene is TRBV28, the J gene TRBJ2-3, with no clear D. The ends were cut back, 6 bases at V and 5 bases at J, with 12 bases in the middle. The CDR3 spans 13 residues. The germline gives CDR1 MDHEN, CDR2 SYDVKM. The CDR3 sequence is CASRVGLKDTQYF. As DNA, the CDR3 is TGTGCCAGCAGGGTCGGGCTGAAAGATACGCAGTATTTT.

J is TRBJ2-3 and V is TRBV11-2; D is perhaps TRBD2 (6 bases). Trimming took off 6 bases at V and 6 bases at J, with 19 bases between the two ends. There are 15 residues in the CDR3. Germline CDR1 SGHAT, CDR2 FQNNGV. CDR3 nucleotides: TGTGCCAGCAGTTCATCGGGGACTCCGCTGGATACGCAGTATTTT. This sequence encodes CASSSSGTPLDTQYF.